Listed below are T cell receptor beta chains from one sample, sequenced in a study of blood T cells in healthy people across ages. TCRdb used MiXCR to reprocess the 5' RACE reads, holding one entry per CDR3 protein. Of some 690,000 distinct CDR3 sequences in the sample, about 24% were seen once. Sequencing was performed on blood. These receptors came from a man between 65 and 79 years old in good health. Each CDR3 is given with its conserved first and last residue. D genes are given only for firm matches. For some rows the clone size is stated as once, few or many, or as a class when expanded; others skip it.

clone size	CDR3 length	D gene	V gene	J gene	CDR3 protein	CDR3 DNA
.	16	TRBD1	TRBV15	TRBJ1-4	CATSRNRDRAYEKLFF	TGTGCCACCAGCAGGAACCGGGACAGGGCGTATGAAAAACTGTTTTTT
.	15	TRBD1	TRBV13	TRBJ2-3	CASSFRTGTADTQYF	TGTGCCAGCAGCTTCAGGACAGGGACGGCAGATACGCAGTATTTT
.	14	TRBD1	TRBV7-2	TRBJ1-1	CASSKGQGRTEAFF	TGTGCCAGCAGCAAGGGACAGGGCAGGACTGAAGCTTTCTTT
few	15	.	TRBV10-3	TRBJ2-3	CAISGLPTSTDTQYF	TGTGCCATCAGTGGACTACCAACTAGCACAGATACGCAGTATTTT
.	15	TRBD1	TRBV20-1	TRBJ2-1	CSAPKTGVSYNEQFF	TGCAGTGCTCCCAAGACAGGGGTCTCCTACAATGAGCAGTTCTTC
.	16	.	TRBV12-3/TRBV12-4	TRBJ2-3	CASSSIRDFDTDTQYF	TGTGCCAGCAGTTCTATTAGGGACTTTGACACAGATACGCAGTATTTT
few	15	TRBD1	TRBV11-2	TRBJ2-3	CASSFGTGFADTQYF	TGTGCCAGCAGCTTTGGGACAGGGTTCGCAGATACGCAGTATTTT
few	15	TRBD1	TRBV19	TRBJ1-2	CASTIGQGDNYGYTF	TGTGCCAGTACTATCGGACAGGGCGATAACTATGGCTACACCTTC
few	17	TRBD1	TRBV7-9	TRBJ1-2	CASRGPGQGLPNYGYTF	TGTGCCAGCAGGGGACCGGGACAGGGTCTCCCTAACTATGGCTACACCTTC
few	16	.	TRBV5-5	TRBJ1-2	CASSLNLWANRDGYTF	TGTGCCAGCAGCTTAAATCTGTGGGCAAATCGGGATGGCTACACCTTC
few	17	TRBD1	TRBV5-1	TRBJ2-3	CASRPTTGRQGAGTQYF	TGCGCCAGCCGCCCCACCACCGGTAGACAGGGGGCAGGTACGCAGTATTTT
many	14	.	TRBV29-1	TRBJ1-2	CSVSSQFLNYGYTF	TGCAGCGTTTCCTCGCAGTTCCTTAACTATGGCTACACCTTC